The 8 T cell receptor beta chains in this list originate from one sample, sequenced in a study of Ad26.COV2.S vaccination and SARS-CoV-2 variants. Repertoires were generated with immunoSEQ multiplex PCR, while TCRdb's copy carries only in-frame clones and drops some. This sample carries some 270,000 clones, 70% to 90% of them seen once, and the ten largest clones take about 2.8%. As to treatment: over 15 received Ad26.COV2.S at low or high dose, single or two shots; roughly five received placebo; per-sample allocation not given. Day 63 after the first injection of vaccine or placebo was the sampling time. Sequenced material: peripheral blood, taken in a trial of Ad26.COV2.S vaccine versus placebo. These receptors all come from a person aged 18 to 59 who received the Ad26.COV2.S COVID-19 vaccine or a placebo.

This clone was detected only a few times. The same CDR3 is also encoded by other DNA sequences in this sample. J is TRBJ1-5 and V is TRBV2; weak D call: TRBD1 (5 bases). Deletions cut 1 base from V and 4 bases from J, with 8 bases between. CDR1 is SNHLY and CDR2 is FYNNEI in the germline V gene. This CDR3 is 14 amino acids long. The CDR3 is CASSEDRSNQPQHF. The CDR3 nucleotides read TGTGCCAGCAGTGAAGACAGGAGTAATCAGCCCCAGCATTTT.

This clone was counted many times. The rearrangement joins TRBV7-8 to TRBJ2-3, with unresolved D. Per the germline V gene, CDR1 is SGHVS and CDR2 is FQNEAQ. Trimming pared 4 bases from V and 4 bases from J, leaving 12 bases between. The CDR3 contains 14 residues. CDR3 DNA: TGTGCCAGCAGCTGGATAATAGGCGCAGATACGCAGTATTTT. As protein: CASSWIIGADTQYF.

This chain connects TRBV19 to TRBJ2-5, with TRBD2 matching 11 bases. The germline V gene encodes CDR1 LNHDA and CDR2 SQIVND (reference sequence). The CDR3 sequence is 16 residues long. The ends lost 4 bases at V and 2 bases at J; junction bases unmatched: 6. The CDR3 here is CASSSPSGGTQETQYF. The CDR3 nucleotides read TGTGCCAGTAGTAGCCCTAGCGGGGGGACTCAAGAGACCCAGTACTTC.

The rearrangement uses TRBV21-1 and TRBJ1-4; the table's D call, TRBD1, was not checked against the DNA. TRBV21-1 is marked as a pseudogene. The CDR3 loop spans 15 amino acids. The CDR3 loop reads CASSARQGACEKLFF. The CDR3 region has the DNA TGTGCTAGCAGCGCAAGACAGGGGGCGTGTGAAAAACTGTTTTTT.

This chain uses TRBV6-5 with TRBJ2-5; D perhaps matches TRBD1 (6 bases). Trimming removed 5 bases at V and 7 bases at J, with 20 bases between. The CDR3 runs 15 residues. CDR1 and CDR2 from the germline V gene are MNHEY and SVGAGI. The CDR3 spells CASSPLTGVGGTQYF. In nucleotides, the CDR3 is TGTGCCAGCAGTCCCCTGACAGGTGTTGGGGGGACCCAGTACTTC.

The chain has TRBV23-1 and TRBJ1-3, with TRBD1 matching 7 bases. TRBV23-1 is an ORF, with its function uncertain. This CDR3 has 14 amino acids. With V trimmed by 7 bases and J by 5 bases, 8 bases remained unmatched. CDR3 in amino acids: CASTPGQFRNTIYF. DNA of the CDR3: TGCGCCAGCACTCCGGGACAGTTCAGAAACACCATATATTTT.

This clone has a single count. CDR3 loop: CASSLRDMNTEAFF. CDR3 sequence (DNA): TGTGCCAGCAGTCTTAGGGACATGAACACTGAAGCTTTCTTT. The rearrangement uses TRBV27 and TRBJ1-1; tentatively, D is TRBD1 (6 bases). Deletions cut 5 bases from V and 0 bases from J, with 10 bases between. The CDR3 is made up of 14 amino acids. Germline CDR1 and CDR2: MNHEY and SMNVEV (reference sequence).

The gene calls are TRBV7-9 and TRBJ1-6, with D possibly matching TRBD1 (5 bases). Trimming took 7 bases from V and 3 from J, leaving 13 bases between them. The CDR3 spans 15 residues. The germline gives CDR1 SEHNR, CDR2 FQNEAQ (reference sequence). The CDR3 DNA reads as TGTGCCAGCACCCCCGGGGGTGGCTATAATTCACCCCTCCACTTT. Amino acid sequence: CASTPGGGYNSPLHF. The full variable domain, completed using reference TRBV7-9 and TRBJ1-6, is DTGVSQNPRHKITKRGQNVTFRCDPISEHNRLYWYRQTLGQGPEFLTYFQNEAQLEKSRLLSDRFSAERPKGSFSTLEIQRTEQGDSAMYLCASTPGGGYNSPLHFGNGTRLTVT.